The 28 T cell receptor beta chains in this list originate from one sample, sequenced in a study of T cells in Graves' hyperthyroidism and ophthalmopathy. From RNA transcripts, TCR beta CDR3 regions were amplified. First-round RT-PCR targeting the TCR CDR3 was performed with the HTBI primer set. TCRdb re-called the multiplex PCR reads with MiXCR, one entry per CDR3 protein. This sample has about 59,000 distinct CDR3 sequences, with roughly 50% found just once. The sample consisted of blood. The origin of the receptors is a woman aged 55-70 years with Graves' ophthalmopathy.

The CDR3, as DNA: TGTGCCAGCAGCTTAGAGGGAGGTGAAAAACTGTTTTTT. This translates into CASSLEGGEKLFF. The chain is built from TRBV7-2 and TRBJ1-4; D is undetermined. The CDR3 runs to 13 residues. Trimming removed 1 base at V and 7 bases at J, with 7 bases between. The germline V gene encodes CDR1 SGHTA and CDR2 FQGNSA.

V is TRBV20-1 and J is TRBJ1-5, with D tentatively TRBD1 (5 bases). Trimming removed 0 bases from V and 14 bases from J, with 20 bases in between. In germline, CDR1 is DFQATT, CDR2 SNEGSKA (reference sequence). This CDR3 has 14 amino acids. The CDR3 DNA reads TGCAGTGCTAGAGATCGGTTGGGGCGGCCACACGAGCATTTT. Translating gives CSARDRLGRPHEHF.

The chain joins TRBV7-9 to TRBJ1-4; 11 positions agree with TRBD1. CDR1 SEHNR and CDR2 FQNEAQ come from the germline V gene (reference sequence). This CDR3 is 14 amino acids long. V lost 4 bases and J lost 8; bases outside the gene matches: 3. The CDR3 nucleotides are TGTGCCAGCAGCTCGCGGGACAGGGGGGAAAAACTGTTTTTT. This translates into CASSSRDRGEKLFF. Based on the CDR3 plus reference TRBV7-9 and TRBJ1-4, the full variable domain is DTGVSQNPRHKITKRGQNVTFRCDPISEHNRLYWYRQTLGQGPEFLTYFQNEAQLEKSRLLSDRFSAERPKGSFSTLEIQRTEQGDSAMYLCASSSRDRGEKLFFGSGTQLSVL.

This clonotype is medium-sized. The rearrangement uses TRBV15 and TRBJ2-2; no clear D gene. Trimming took 3 bases from V and 6 from J, leaving 5 bases between them. The CDR3 is 12 residues long. CDR1 is LNHNV, CDR2 YYDKDF, per germline (reference sequence). CDR3 coding DNA: TGTGCCACCAGCAGCTTCGCCGGGGAGCTGTTTTTT. Protein: CATSSFAGELFF. The full variable domain, its missing parts supplied by reference TRBV15 and TRBJ2-2, is DAMVIQNPRYQVTQFGKPVTLSCSQTLNHNVMYWYQQKSSQAPKLLFHYYDKDFNNEADTPDNFQSRRPNTSFCFLDIRSPGLGDTAMYLCATSSFAGELFFGEGSRLTVL.

Comments on this clonotype: Germline is not matched at one junction end, which may reflect a read error. The J gene is TRBJ2-2, the V gene TRBV11-2, with a weak D call TRBD2 (6 bases). CDR1 and CDR2 from the germline V gene are SGHAT and FQNNGV. This CDR3 region has 17 residues. CDR3 coding DNA: TGTGCCAGCGGCTTAGTATACGGCGGGGCGAACACCGGGGAGTTGTTTTTT. Residues: CASGLVYGGANTGELFF.

This clonotype was seen repeatedly, ten times or more. V and J are TRBV6-1 and TRBJ2-3, with TRBD2 matching over 7 bases. Trimming removed 1 base from V and 2 bases from J; junction bases left unmatched: 0. Germline V gene sequence: CDR1 MNHNS, CDR2 SASEGT. The CDR3 runs to 14 residues. CDR3 region: CASSEGLATDTQYF. The CDR3, as DNA: TGTGCCAGCAGTGAAGGACTAGCCACAGATACGCAGTATTTT.

Turning to this clonotype: It is likely a read error, because the conserved phenylalanine at the end of the CDR3 is missing. The DNA is omitted, as the CDR3 cannot be located on it reliably, and the CDR3 follows TCRdb's listing. The CDR3 protein is CASRPWTL. This chain links TRBV7-2 with TRBJ2-6. Germline V gene data show CDR1 as SGHTA and CDR2 as FQGNSA. Including both end residues, the CDR3 is 8 amino acids long.

The chain combines TRBV29-1 with TRBJ1-5; 11 positions agree with TRBD1. Trimming at V came to 7 bases and at J to 6 bases, leaving 2 bases not matched to a gene. This CDR3 spans 12 amino acids. In germline, CDR1 is SQVTM, CDR2 ANQGSEA. The DNA of the CDR3 is TGCAGCGCTGGGACAGGGGGTCAGCCCCAGCATTTT. Amino acid sequence: CSAGTGGQPQHF. Combining the CDR3 with reference TRBV29-1 and TRBJ1-5 gives the whole variable domain SAVISQKPSRDICQRGTSLTIQCQVDSQVTMMFWYRQQPGQSLTLIATANQGSEATYESGFVIDKFPISRPNLTFSTLTVSNMSPEDSSIYLCSAGTGGQPQHFGDGTRLSIL.

Details on this clonotype: The CDR3 does not end in the conserved phenylalanine or tryptophan, so this is likely a read error. The limits of the CDR3 on the DNA are not certain, so only TCRdb's listed CDR3 is given. The chain carries TRBV20-1 and TRBJ2-5. The CDR3 is made up of 15 amino acids, end residues included. The germline V gene encodes CDR1 DFQATT and CDR2 SNEGSKA (reference sequence). CDR3 residues: CSAIVGGNYGYTFGS.

Note on this clonotype: One end of the junction does not line up with germline, which may come from a read error. V usage is TRBV5-1 and J usage is TRBJ1-3, with D unresolved. This CDR3 region has 13 residues. From germline, CDR1 is SGHRS and CDR2 YFSETQ. The CDR3 DNA sequence: TGTGCCAGCAGGACCACGGAAGGAAACACCATATATTTT. Translating it yields CASRTTEGNTIYF.

The V and J genes are TRBV10-3 and TRBJ1-1, with 7 bases identical to TRBD1. V shed 6 bases, J shed 2 bases, and the junction held 9 bases outside the gene matches. This CDR3 comprises 15 residues. Germline V CDR1 and CDR2: ENHRY, SYGVKD. CDR3 DNA: TGTGCCATCAGCGAACCGGGACAGACAAACACTGAAGCTTTCTTT. It codes for CAISEPGQTNTEAFF.

This clonotype occurred many times. J is TRBJ1-4 and V is TRBV12-3 or TRBV12-4, with TRBD1 as a possible D gene (6 bases). The ends were cut back, 7 bases at V and 4 bases at J, with 13 bases in the middle. The CDR3 has 14 residues. CDR3: CASTRGTLNEKLFF. The DNA for the CDR3 is TGTGCCAGCACCCGGGGGACACTTAATGAAAAACTGTTTTTT.

This chain joins TRBV10-3 and TRBJ2-7; TRBD1 might be the D (7 bases). Germline V gene lookup returns CDR1 ENHRY and CDR2 SYGVKD. CDR3 length: 15 residues. CDR3 sequence reads: CAISEGQGDSYEQNV. The CDR3 nucleotides read TGTGCCATCAGTGAGGGGCAGGGGGACTCCTACGAGCAGAACGTC.

This clonotype was observed at least ten times. V usage is TRBV11-3 and J usage is TRBJ2-2; D unresolved. The V gene lost 1 base and the J gene lost 5 bases, with 5 bases spanning the gap. The germline CDR1 and CDR2 sequences are SGHNT and YENEEA. The CDR3 totals 13 residues. The CDR3 reads CASSLGVTGELFF. CDR3 nucleotide sequence: TGTGCCAGCAGCTTAGGGGTAACCGGGGAGCTGTTTTTT.

This clonotype was counted ten times or more. The chain links TRBV12-3 or TRBV12-4 to TRBJ1-3; TRBD1 aligns across 8 bases. Trimming took 7 bases from V and 0 from J; bases not matched to a gene: 8. The length of the CDR3 is 16 residues. The CDR3 DNA sequence: TGTGCCAGCACCGGACAGGGCACCATCTCTGGAAACACCATATATTTT. This sequence encodes CASTGQGTISGNTIYF.

In this sample, this clonotype turned up many times. The rearrangement joins TRBV11-2 to TRBJ1-6; D uncertain. The germline CDR1 and CDR2 sequences are SGHAT and FQNNGV. The CDR3 consists of 15 residues. Trimming stripped 1 base from V and 9 bases from J, with 13 bases between. Written as DNA, the CDR3 is TGTGCCAGCAGCTTAGGTGTAGGATTTGCTTCACCCCTCCACTTT. It codes for CASSLGVGFASPLHF. The full variable domain, with the rest looked up from reference TRBV11-2 and TRBJ1-6, is EAGVAQSPRYKIIEKRQSVAFWCNPISGHATLYWYQQILGQGPKLLIQFQNNGVVDDSQLPKDRFSAERLKGVDSTLKIQPAKLEDSAVYLCASSLGVGFASPLHFGNGTRLTVT.

A note on this clonotype: A read error may be the cause here, since a much bigger clone is one base away. The chain couples TRBV27 to TRBJ1-4; a weak D match, TRBD1 (6 bases). The CDR3 spans 15 residues. The germline gives CDR1 MNHEY, CDR2 SMNVEV (reference sequence). CDR3 sequence (DNA): TGTGCCAGCAGGCCCGAGGGGGGACCTAATGAAGAACTGTTTTTT. This gives the protein CASRPEGGPNEELFF.

This chain connects TRBV7-9 to TRBJ1-2, with 11 bases fitting TRBD1. The CDR3 covers 15 residues. Germline V gene sequence: CDR1 SEHNR, CDR2 FQNEAQ (reference sequence). The ends lost 5 bases at V and 7 bases at J; junction bases unmatched: 9. CDR3 amino acids: CASSPAGTGGSGYTF. DNA of the CDR3: TGTGCCAGCAGCCCAGCGGGGACAGGGGGGAGTGGCTACACCTTC.

V and J are TRBV25-1 and TRBJ2-7, with 15 bases aligning to TRBD2. V was clipped by 4 bases and J by 4 bases; unmatched bases: 5. The CDR3 loop spans 16 amino acids. Per germline, CDR1 MGHDK and CDR2 SYGVNS. The CDR3 DNA reads TGTGCCAGCAGTGCTAGGGGACTAGCGGGGGGTTACGAGCAGTACTTC. Translation: CASSARGLAGGYEQYF.

The rearrangement joins TRBV29-1 to TRBJ2-7; 7 bases are shared with TRBD1. The junction had 0 bases not matched to a gene; V was cut back by 4 bases and J by 0 bases. The germline gives CDR1 SQVTM, CDR2 ANQGSEA. The CDR3 length is 12 residues. CDR3 nucleotide sequence: TGCAGCGTTGGACAGGGCTCCTACGAGCAGTACTTC. It is translated as CSVGQGSYEQYF.

Details on this clonotype: The CDR3 ends on some other residue instead of the conserved phenylalanine or tryptophan, so this is likely a read error. The chain has TRBV7-9 and TRBJ2-7; no firm D call. This CDR3 contains 15 residues. Per the germline V gene, CDR1 is SEHNR and CDR2 is FQNEAQ (reference sequence). CDR3 bases: TGTGCCAGCAGCCCTAGGGTGGCGAGCTCCTACGGGCAGTACCTC. Translation: CASSPRVASSYGQYL.

The chain carries TRBV5-1 and TRBJ1-5; possibly TRBD1 for D (5 bases). Trimming removed 2 bases from V and 10 bases from J, with 10 bases in between. This CDR3 comprises 12 residues. Germline CDR1 is SGHRS and CDR2 is YFSETQ. The CDR3 bases are TGCGCCAGCAGCTTTCATCAGGGACCCCAGCATTTT. It is translated as CASSFHQGPQHF.

This clonotype was picked up many times. The chain is built from TRBV3-1 and TRBJ1-1; 7 nucleotides align to TRBD1. This CDR3 comprises 15 residues. Germline values: CDR1 LGHDT, CDR2 YNNKEL (reference sequence). V lost 2 bases to trimming and J lost 3 bases; unmatched junction nucleotides: 6. CDR3 amino acids: CASSQTNRGYTEAFF. CDR3 nucleotides: TGTGCCAGCAGCCAAACTAACAGGGGCTACACTGAAGCTTTCTTT.

This clonotype was counted many times. V and J are TRBV6-4 and TRBJ2-3; D possibly matches TRBD1 or TRBD2 (7 bases each). The CDR3 consists of 14 residues. Between the trimmed V and J ends, which lost 4 bases and 4 bases, there was a span of 12 bases. CDR1 is MRHNA, CDR2 SNTAGT, per germline. CDR3 DNA: TGTGCCAGCAGTGGACAGGGAGGGGCAGATACGCAGTATTTT. Translating gives CASSGQGGADTQYF.

In regard to this clonotype: The junction differs from germline at one of its ends, possibly a read error. The V gene is TRBV5-6, the J gene TRBJ2-6, with D perhaps TRBD1 (5 bases). Germline V gene sequence: CDR1 SGHDT, CDR2 YYEEEE. CDR3 size: 15 residues. The CDR3 DNA is TGTGCCAGCAGCTTCCTGATCACTGGGGCCAGCGTCCTGACTTTC. It encodes CASSFLITGASVLTF.

Ten or more counts support this clonotype. This sequence joins TRBV27 and TRBJ2-7; D might be TRBD1 (7 bases). Per the germline V gene, CDR1 is MNHEY and CDR2 is SMNVEV (reference sequence). The germline V and J ends were trimmed by 5 bases and 4 bases, with 27 bases remaining between them. The CDR3 spans 18 residues. CDR3 bases: TGTGCCAGCAGTCCGGCGACAGGGAGGTACAGGGTCGGTTACGAGCAGTACTTC. Protein product: CASSPATGRYRVGYEQYF.

The V call is TRBV7-6, the J call TRBJ1-1, with D possibly matching TRBD1 (6 bases). Germline-derived CDR1 and CDR2 are SGHVS and FNYEAQ. The V end lost 6 bases, the J end lost 3 bases, and 11 bases lay between the germline ends. The CDR3 contains 13 residues. CDR3 sequence: CASSSQGYTEAFF. As DNA, the CDR3 is TGTGCCAGCAGTTCACAGGGATACACTGAAGCTTTCTTT.

The chain is built from TRBV20-1 and TRBJ2-3; 11 nucleotides line up with TRBD2. Germline V CDR1 and CDR2: DFQATT, SNEGSKA (reference sequence). V was pared by 5 bases and J by 4 bases, with 5 bases of the junction left unmatched. The CDR3 sequence is 14 residues long. In DNA form, the CDR3 reads TGCAGTGCTGCGCAGGGACTAGCGGCAGATACGCAGTATTTT. This translates into CSAAQGLAADTQYF.